The entry below describes one T cell receptor beta chain. Its antigen is unknown. This sample also contains other DNA sequences that code for the same CDR3. This record comes from a study of shared clonotypes between healthy human individuals. In the study overall: Donor composition was a couple of women and three men, aged 18 to 49. Study conclusions and caveats: What limited the represented genetic and exposure-history diversity was the small number of donors.

V shed 2 bases, J shed 5 bases, and the junction held 5 bases outside the gene matches. The germline V gene has CDR1 SGHTA and CDR2 FQGTGA. The CDR3 runs to 16 residues. The assay was immunoSEQ multiplex PCR, and TCRdb's table has in-frame clones only and misses some. The table shows a few million clones, with just over 90% occurring only once. The chain couples TRBV7-3 to TRBJ2-2; 10 bases fit TRBD1. The origin of this receptor is a man between 18 and 35 years old in good health. Source material: naive CD4+ T cells sorted from blood. Sample subset: CD45RA+ positively selected. The DNA for the CDR3 is TGTGCCAGCAGCTTAGCCGGGACAGGGGTTACCGGGGAGCTGTTTTTT. As protein: CASSLAGTGVTGELFF. The whole variable domain, filled in from reference TRBV7-3 and TRBJ2-2, reads GAGVSQTPSNKVTEKGKYVELRCDPISGHTALYWYRQSLGQGPEFLIYFQGTGAADDSGLPNDRFFAVRPEGSVSTLKIQRTERGDSAVYLCASSLAGTGVTGELFFGEGSRLTVL.